This is a list of T cell receptor beta chains from one sample in a study of blood T cell repertoires in COVID-19. Here immunoSEQ multiplex PCR was the method, and the copy in TCRdb shows in-frame clones only, minus some. The sample gives about 220,000 clones, approximately 82% of which show up once; 2% to 2.5% is in the top ten. Sequenced input: peripheral blood. Source of these receptors: a man aged 40-55 years who had recovered from COVID-19. Both conserved end residues are part of each CDR3. Fields, in order: clone size, V gene, D gene, J gene, CDR3 protein, CDR3 DNA. The D gene is left open where the match is weak. Clone size, where shown, is once, few, many, or a class for clones that have expanded.

size: .
V: TRBV28
D: .
J: TRBJ1-1
CDR3: CASSLWGLEAFF
DNA: TGTGCCAGCAGTTTATGGGGCCTTGAAGCTTTCTTT

size: .
V: TRBV6-5
D: TRBD2
J: TRBJ2-1
CDR3: CASSQTSDEQFF
DNA: TGTGCCAGCAGTCAGACTAGCGATGAGCAGTTCTTC

size: .
V: TRBV20-1
D: .
J: TRBJ1-5
CDR3: CSASLGGYSNQPQHF
DNA: TGCAGTGCTAGTTTGGGGGGGTATAGCAATCAGCCCCAGCATTTT

size: .
V: TRBV7-2
D: .
J: TRBJ1-6
CDR3: CASSLSGTTLYNSPLHF
DNA: TGTGCCAGCAGCCTCTCCGGGACAACACTTTATAATTCACCCCTCCACTTT

size: .
V: TRBV20-1
D: .
J: TRBJ1-2
CDR3: CSATSGWGYTF
DNA: TGCAGTGCTACCTCCGGGTGGGGCTACACCTTC

size: once
V: TRBV5-8
D: .
J: TRBJ1-5
CDR3: CASSLRQPQHF
DNA: TGTGCCAGCAGCTTACGGCAGCCCCAGCATTTT

size: once
V: TRBV5-6
D: .
J: TRBJ2-1
CDR3: CASKGWAGNEQFF
DNA: TGTGCCAGCAAAGGGTGGGCGGGCAATGAGCAGTTCTTC

size: .
V: TRBV5-1
D: TRBD1
J: TRBJ2-3
CDR3: CASSSGQLTDTQYF
DNA: TGCGCCAGCAGCTCGGGACAGCTCACAGATACGCAGTATTTT

size: .
V: TRBV10-3
D: TRBD1
J: TRBJ2-2
CDR3: CANGQGAGELFF
DNA: TGTGCCAACGGACAGGGCGCCGGGGAGCTGTTTTTT

size: .
V: TRBV10-1
D: .
J: TRBJ1-1
CDR3: CASSEGSPGWAEAFF
DNA: TGCGCCAGCAGTGAGGGTAGTCCAGGGTGGGCTGAAGCTTTCTTT

size: .
V: TRBV11-3
D: .
J: TRBJ2-3
CDR3: CASSLVADTQYF
DNA: TGTGCCAGCAGCTTAGTAGCAGATACGCAGTATTTT

size: .
V: TRBV30
D: .
J: TRBJ1-1
CDR3: CAWSRQVNTEAFF
DNA: TGTGCCTGGAGCCGACAGGTGAACACTGAAGCTTTCTTT

size: once
V: TRBV7-2
D: TRBD2
J: TRBJ2-3
CDR3: CASSFDLAGVVLGTDTQYF
DNA: TGTGCCAGCAGCTTCGACCTAGCGGGGGTAGTGCTAGGCACAGATACGCAGTATTTT

size: .
V: TRBV12-5
D: .
J: TRBJ1-2
CDR3: CASAEGSQDRGYTF
DNA: TGTGCTAGTGCCGAGGGTAGTCAGGATCGCGGCTACACCTTC

size: few
V: TRBV10-3
D: TRBD1
J: TRBJ2-7
CDR3: CATLRDRGGYEQYF
DNA: TGTGCCACACTCCGGGACAGGGGAGGTTACGAGCAGTACTTC

size: .
V: TRBV2
D: TRBD2
J: TRBJ2-2
CDR3: CASSQWGSGSAGELFF
DNA: TGTGCCAGCAGCCAGTGGGGTAGCGGGAGTGCCGGGGAGCTGTTTTTT

size: .
V: TRBV30
D: .
J: TRBJ1-6
CDR3: CAWSVQTPKGPYNSPLHF
DNA: TGTGCCTGGAGTGTCCAAACACCCAAGGGGCCCTATAATTCACCCCTCCACTTT

size: .
V: TRBV7-9
D: .
J: TRBJ2-3
CDR3: CASTIRASGTDTQYF
DNA: TGTGCCAGCACGATCCGAGCTAGCGGCACAGATACGCAGTATTTT

size: few
V: TRBV11-3
D: .
J: TRBJ2-7
CDR3: CASSLRDISYEQYF
DNA: TGTGCCAGCAGCTTAAGGGACATTTCCTACGAGCAGTACTTC

size: .
V: TRBV27
D: TRBD2
J: TRBJ2-2
CDR3: CASSPSPSGGANTGELFF
DNA: TGTGCCAGCAGTCCGTCCCCTAGCGGGGGGGCCAACACCGGGGAGCTGTTTTTT

size: .
V: TRBV15
D: .
J: TRBJ2-7
CDR3: CATSTGTYTAQTAYEQYF
DNA: TGTGCCACCAGCACCGGAACCTATACCGCCCAGACTGCCTACGAGCAGTACTTC

size: .
V: TRBV7-2
D: TRBD2
J: TRBJ2-3
CDR3: CASRGGGTDTQYF
DNA: TGTGCCAGTAGGGGAGGGGGCACAGATACGCAGTATTTT

size: .
V: TRBV6-6
D: TRBD1
J: TRBJ2-1
CDR3: CASSQDRPSHNEQFF
DNA: TGTGCCAGCAGTCAGGACAGGCCAAGCCACAATGAGCAGTTCTTC

size: .
V: TRBV18
D: TRBD1
J: TRBJ2-3
CDR3: CASSPNRGGDTQYF
DNA: TGTGCCAGCTCACCGAACAGGGGTGGAGATACGCAGTATTTT

size: .
V: TRBV5-4
D: TRBD2
J: TRBJ2-3
CDR3: CASSSGLAGGSTDTQYF
DNA: TGTGCCAGCAGCTCGGGACTAGCGGGAGGGAGCACAGATACGCAGTATTTT

size: .
V: TRBV30
D: TRBD1
J: TRBJ1-4
CDR3: CAWSVGRGQVIPKLFF
DNA: TGTGCCTGGAGTGTAGGTAGGGGGCAAGTTATCCCGAAACTGTTTTTT

size: .
V: TRBV27
D: TRBD2
J: TRBJ2-7
CDR3: CASSLGPGGFYEQYF
DNA: TGTGCCAGCAGTTTGGGTCCGGGAGGCTTCTACGAGCAGTACTTC

size: .
V: TRBV6-6
D: .
J: TRBJ1-1
CDR3: CASSYRGRMAFF
DNA: TGTGCCAGCAGTTATAGGGGTCGAATGGCTTTCTTT

size: .
V: TRBV15
D: .
J: TRBJ2-2
CDR3: CATSRRMNTGELFF
DNA: TGTGCCACATCTAGGAGGATGAACACCGGGGAGCTGTTTTTT

size: .
V: TRBV5-5
D: TRBD1
J: TRBJ2-5
CDR3: CASSIPGSGQGTLQETQYF
DNA: TGTGCCAGCAGCATTCCGGGCTCGGGACAGGGAACATTACAAGAGACCCAGTACTTC

size: .
V: TRBV19
D: TRBD1
J: TRBJ2-5
CDR3: CASGQVTAYGGTQYF
DNA: TGTGCCAGTGGACAGGTAACGGCTTATGGTGGGACCCAGTACTTC

size: .
V: TRBV6-5
D: .
J: TRBJ2-6
CDR3: CASSSDSGANVLTF
DNA: TGTGCCAGCAGTTCAGACTCTGGGGCCAACGTCCTGACTTTC

size: .
V: TRBV5-6
D: TRBD1
J: TRBJ2-1
CDR3: CASTGLGTGAYEQFF
DNA: TGTGCCAGCACCGGGTTGGGGACAGGGGCATATGAGCAGTTCTTC

size: .
V: TRBV2
D: .
J: TRBJ1-2
CDR3: CASSRTYRDNYGYTF
DNA: TGTGCCAGCAGCCGAACTTACAGGGATAACTATGGCTACACCTTC

size: .
V: TRBV5-4
D: TRBD1
J: TRBJ2-2
CDR3: CASSRDRAGELFF
DNA: TGTGCCAGCAGCCGGGACAGGGCCGGGGAGCTGTTTTTT

size: .
V: TRBV19
D: TRBD2
J: TRBJ2-1
CDR3: CASSSHSGSYNEQFF
DNA: TGTGCCAGTAGTTCGCACAGCGGGAGCTACAATGAGCAGTTCTTC

size: .
V: TRBV2
D: .
J: TRBJ1-2
CDR3: CASSVEGDSGYTF
DNA: TGTGCCAGCAGCGTTGAGGGGGATTCGGGCTACACCTTC

size: .
V: TRBV12-3/TRBV12-4
D: .
J: TRBJ1-6
CDR3: CASSLAPSSPLHF
DNA: TGTGCCAGCAGTTTAGCCCCCAGTTCACCCCTCCACTTT

size: once
V: TRBV7-2
D: TRBD1
J: TRBJ1-5
CDR3: CASSPRDSGLDQPQHF
DNA: TGTGCCAGCAGCCCTAGGGACAGCGGGTTGGATCAGCCCCAGCATTTT

size: .
V: TRBV2
D: TRBD2
J: TRBJ2-1
CDR3: CASRLSGGPYNEQFF
DNA: TGTGCCAGCAGGCTAAGCGGGGGCCCTTACAATGAGCAGTTCTTC

size: .
V: TRBV6-5
D: TRBD1
J: TRBJ1-1
CDR3: CASSYGQGSPEAFF
DNA: TGTGCCAGCAGTTACGGACAGGGGAGCCCTGAAGCTTTCTTT

size: once
V: TRBV28
D: .
J: TRBJ1-1
CDR3: CASSPGLTNTEAFF
DNA: TGTGCCAGCAGCCCAGGGCTAACGAACACTGAAGCTTTCTTT

size: .
V: TRBV18
D: TRBD1
J: TRBJ2-7
CDR3: CASSPGTGSHEQYF
DNA: TGTGCCAGCTCACCAGGGACAGGGAGTCACGAGCAGTACTTC

size: once
V: TRBV2
D: .
J: TRBJ2-2
CDR3: CASIGTSNTGELFF
DNA: TGTGCCAGCATCGGGACTTCGAACACCGGGGAGCTGTTTTTT

size: .
V: TRBV3-1/TRBV3-2
D: TRBD1
J: TRBJ1-1
CDR3: CASSQWDRRNTEAFF
DNA: TGTGCCAGCAGCCAGTGGGACAGGAGGAACACTGAAGCTTTCTTT

size: .
V: TRBV27
D: .
J: TRBJ1-2
CDR3: CASSLGGANYGYTF
DNA: TGTGCCAGCAGTTTAGGGGGGGCCAACTATGGCTACACCTTC

size: .
V: TRBV18
D: TRBD2
J: TRBJ2-7
CDR3: CASSPPPGGEQYF
DNA: TGTGCCAGCTCACCACCCCCGGGGGGGGAGCAGTACTTC

size: .
V: TRBV6-2/TRBV6-3
D: TRBD1
J: TRBJ2-7
CDR3: CASSRDRGQSYEQYF
DNA: TGTGCCAGCAGTAGGGACAGGGGGCAGTCCTACGAGCAGTACTTC

size: .
V: TRBV6-5
D: TRBD2
J: TRBJ2-7
CDR3: CASRVTSGTSYEQYF
DNA: TGTGCCAGCAGGGTGACTAGCGGAACCTCCTACGAGCAGTACTTC

size: .
V: TRBV6-5
D: TRBD1
J: TRBJ2-7
CDR3: CASRGTGGYEQYF
DNA: TGTGCCAGCAGGGGGACAGGGGGCTACGAGCAGTACTTC

size: .
V: TRBV5-4
D: .
J: TRBJ1-4
CDR3: CASSLGGRDEKLFF
DNA: TGTGCCAGCAGCTTGGGGGGCCGAGATGAAAAACTGTTTTTT

size: .
V: TRBV5-1
D: TRBD2
J: TRBJ2-1
CDR3: CASSRGLAGANEQFF
DNA: TGCGCCAGCAGCCGAGGACTAGCGGGGGCCAATGAGCAGTTCTTC

size: .
V: TRBV6-5
D: .
J: TRBJ1-6
CDR3: CASSPRQFYNSPLHF
DNA: TGTGCCAGCAGCCCCCGCCAGTTCTATAATTCACCCCTCCACTTT

size: few
V: TRBV19
D: TRBD1
J: TRBJ1-1
CDR3: CASSIPGQGPRGTEAFF
DNA: TGTGCCAGTAGTATACCCGGACAGGGGCCGCGCGGGACTGAAGCTTTCTTT